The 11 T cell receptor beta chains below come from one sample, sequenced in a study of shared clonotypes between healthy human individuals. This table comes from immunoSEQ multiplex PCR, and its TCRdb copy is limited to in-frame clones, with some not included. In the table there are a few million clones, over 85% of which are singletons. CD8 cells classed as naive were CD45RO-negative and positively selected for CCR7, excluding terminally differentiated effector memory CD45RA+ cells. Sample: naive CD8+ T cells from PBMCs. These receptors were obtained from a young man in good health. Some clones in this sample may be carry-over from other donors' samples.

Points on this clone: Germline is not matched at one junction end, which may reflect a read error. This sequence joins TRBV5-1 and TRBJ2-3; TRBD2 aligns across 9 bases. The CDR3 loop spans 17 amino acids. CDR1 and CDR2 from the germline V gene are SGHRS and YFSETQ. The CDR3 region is CASSLVVREGGTDTQYF. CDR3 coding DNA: TGCGCCAGCAGCTTGGTAGTGCGGGAGGGTGGCACGGATACGCAGTATTTT.

The CDR3 loop reads CASSFKEGGGYTF. In DNA, the CDR3 is TGTGCCAGCAGCTTTAAGGAGGGAGGTGGCTACACCTTC. The chain has TRBV5-6 and TRBJ1-2; D not certain. CDR1 and CDR2 (germline): SGHDT, YYEEEE. Trimming pared 2 bases from V and 7 bases from J, leaving 12 bases between. This CDR3 region has 13 residues.

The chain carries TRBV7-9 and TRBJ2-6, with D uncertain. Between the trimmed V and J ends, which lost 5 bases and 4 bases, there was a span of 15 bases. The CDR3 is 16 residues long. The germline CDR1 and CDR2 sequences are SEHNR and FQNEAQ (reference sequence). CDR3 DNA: TGTGCCAGCAGCCAGTCGTACCTTGCGGGGGCCAACGTCCTGACTTTC. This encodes CASSQSYLAGANVLTF.

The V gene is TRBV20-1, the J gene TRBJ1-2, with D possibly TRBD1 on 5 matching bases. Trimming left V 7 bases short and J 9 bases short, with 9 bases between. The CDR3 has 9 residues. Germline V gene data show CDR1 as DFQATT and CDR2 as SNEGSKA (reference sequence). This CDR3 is CSDRSSYTF. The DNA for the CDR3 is TGCAGTGACAGGTCGAGCTACACCTTC.

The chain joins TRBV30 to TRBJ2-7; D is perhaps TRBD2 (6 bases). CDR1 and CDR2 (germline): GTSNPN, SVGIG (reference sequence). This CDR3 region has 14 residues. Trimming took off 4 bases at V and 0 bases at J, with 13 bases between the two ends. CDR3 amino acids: CAWKRGGRSYEQYF. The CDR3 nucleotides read TGTGCCTGGAAAAGGGGAGGTCGCTCCTACGAGCAGTACTTC.

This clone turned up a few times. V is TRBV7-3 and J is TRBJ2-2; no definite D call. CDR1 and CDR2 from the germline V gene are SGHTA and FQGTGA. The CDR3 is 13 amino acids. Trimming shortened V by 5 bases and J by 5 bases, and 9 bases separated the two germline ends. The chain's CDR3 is CASSLMDTGELFF. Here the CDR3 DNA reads TGTGCCAGCAGCCTAATGGATACCGGGGAGCTGTTTTTT.

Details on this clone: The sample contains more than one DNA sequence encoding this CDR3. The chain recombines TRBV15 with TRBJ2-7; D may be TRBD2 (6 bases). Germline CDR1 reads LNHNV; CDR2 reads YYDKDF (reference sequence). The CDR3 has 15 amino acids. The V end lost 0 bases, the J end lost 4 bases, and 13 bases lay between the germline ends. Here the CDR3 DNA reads TGTGCCACCAGCAGAGATTTCGGGGGTAGATACGAGCAGTACTTC. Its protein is CATSRDFGGRYEQYF.

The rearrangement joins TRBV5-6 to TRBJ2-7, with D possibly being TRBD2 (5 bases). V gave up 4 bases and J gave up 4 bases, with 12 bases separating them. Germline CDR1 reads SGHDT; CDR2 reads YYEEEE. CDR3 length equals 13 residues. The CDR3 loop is CASSPLESYEQYF. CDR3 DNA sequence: TGTGCCAGCAGCCCACTAGAGAGTTACGAGCAGTACTTC.

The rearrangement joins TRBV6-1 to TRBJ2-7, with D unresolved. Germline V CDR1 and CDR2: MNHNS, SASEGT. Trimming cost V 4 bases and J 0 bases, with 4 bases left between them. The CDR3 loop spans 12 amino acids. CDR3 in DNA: TGTGCCAGCAGTGCAACCTCCTACGAGCAGTACTTC. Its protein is CASSATSYEQYF.

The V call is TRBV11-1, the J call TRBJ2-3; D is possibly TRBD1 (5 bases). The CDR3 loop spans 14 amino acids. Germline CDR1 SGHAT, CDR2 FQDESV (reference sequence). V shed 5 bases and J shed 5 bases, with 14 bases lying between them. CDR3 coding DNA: TGTGCCAGCAGCGGGTCAGGGCATGGAGATACGCAGTATTTT. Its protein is CASSGSGHGDTQYF.

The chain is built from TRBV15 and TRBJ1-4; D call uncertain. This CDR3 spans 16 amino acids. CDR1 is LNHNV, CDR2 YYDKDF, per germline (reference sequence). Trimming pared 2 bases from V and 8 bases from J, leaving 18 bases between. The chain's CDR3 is CATSRTRGGLSEKLFF. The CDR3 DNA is TGTGCCACCAGCAGAACTCGGGGTGGGTTATCCGAAAAACTGTTTTTT.